This passage covers 9 T cell receptor beta chains from one sample sequenced in a study of glioma-infiltrating T cells after dendritic cell vaccination. Measured with immunoSEQ multiplex PCR; TCRdb has only the in-frame clones, and not every one. Of some 91,000 clones listed, about 81% are singletons. Time point: after dendritic cell vaccination, including at tumor progression/relapse. The sample here was blood, taken after dendritic cell vaccination. Receptors originate from a human donor with glioblastoma.

The rearrangement links TRBV10-3 to TRBJ1-2, with a weak D call TRBD1 (6 bases). CDR1 is ENHRY, CDR2 SYGVKD, per germline. Trimming shortened V by 8 bases and J by 1 base, and 11 bases separated the two germline ends. The CDR3 covers 13 residues. For the CDR3, the DNA is TGTGCCATCCGGACAGAAATTAACTATGGCTACACCTTC. Residues: CAIRTEINYGYTF.

The chain combines TRBV2 with TRBJ2-5, with TRBD1 identical over 9 bases. The CDR3 is 14 residues long. Germline CDR1 is SNHLY and CDR2 is FYNNEI. The trim removed 8 bases at V and 5 bases at J, leaving 9 bases unmatched. Here the CDR3 DNA reads TGTGCCAGCCCGGGACAGGGAGGCGAGGAGACCCAGTACTTC. Translated, it gives CASPGQGGEETQYF.

This chain joins TRBV28 and TRBJ1-3; the D is unclear. The CDR3 extends over 14 amino acids. V was clipped by 5 bases and J by 2 bases, with 10 bases between them. Germline V gives CDR1 MDHEN, CDR2 SYDVKM. The CDR3 region is CASSRGSAGNTIYF. CDR3 sequence (DNA): TGTGCCAGCAGTAGAGGATCGGCTGGAAACACCATATATTTT.

This clone was observed once. This chain uses TRBV6-1 with TRBJ2-3, with 13 bases lining up with TRBD2. V shed 6 bases, J shed 5 bases, and the junction held 5 bases outside the gene matches. Looked up from germline, CDR1 is MNHNS and CDR2 is SASEGT. There are 15 residues in the CDR3. This CDR3 is CASSLLAGGKDTQYF. CDR3 sequence (DNA): TGTGCCAGCAGCTTACTAGCGGGAGGGAAAGATACGCAGTATTTT.

The chain combines TRBV6-5 with TRBJ2-3; D is unresolved. Germline CDR1 is MNHEY and CDR2 is SVGAGI. The V gene lost 0 bases and the J gene lost 2 bases, with 9 bases spanning the gap. The CDR3 extends over 15 amino acids. CDR3 coding DNA: TGTGCCAGCAGTTACTCCGAGACTCACACAGATACGCAGTATTTT. It translates to CASSYSETHTDTQYF.

The chain uses TRBV18 and TRBJ2-1; 10 nucleotides match TRBD1. Trimming took 3 bases from V and 10 from J; bases not matched to a gene: 12. This CDR3 comprises 16 residues. Germline CDR1 and CDR2: KGHSH and LQKENI. The CDR3 DNA sequence: TGTGCCAGCTCACCCGGGAGAAGGGACAGGGGCCGGGAGCAGTTCTTC. Translated, it gives CASSPGRRDRGREQFF.

This sequence joins TRBV7-9 and TRBJ2-2; D ambiguous. Trimming stripped 6 bases from V and 3 bases from J, with 8 bases between. In germline, CDR1 is SEHNR, CDR2 FQNEAQ (reference sequence). This CDR3 spans 13 amino acids. CDR3 region: CASRHSDTGELFF. The CDR3 nucleotides are TGTGCCAGCAGACATTCAGACACCGGGGAGCTGTTTTTT.

The V gene is TRBV19, the J gene TRBJ1-5, with D tentatively TRBD1 (6 bases). The length of the CDR3 is 13 residues. The germline V gene has CDR1 LNHDA and CDR2 SQIVND (reference sequence). Between the trimmed V and J ends, which lost 10 bases and 8 bases, there was a span of 18 bases. The CDR3 sequence is CATDRTAGEPQHF. Here the CDR3 DNA reads TGTGCCACAGACAGGACTGCCGGGGAGCCCCAGCATTTT.

The rearrangement uses TRBV25-1 and TRBJ1-1; weak D call: TRBD1 (5 bases). CDR3 size: 11 residues. The V gene's germline CDR1 is MGHDK and CDR2 SYGVNS. The V end lost 8 bases, the J end lost 7 bases, and 11 bases lay between the germline ends. Written as DNA, the CDR3 is TGTGCCAGCGTCCAAGGGGTTGAAGCTTTCTTT. Amino acids: CASVQGVEAFF.